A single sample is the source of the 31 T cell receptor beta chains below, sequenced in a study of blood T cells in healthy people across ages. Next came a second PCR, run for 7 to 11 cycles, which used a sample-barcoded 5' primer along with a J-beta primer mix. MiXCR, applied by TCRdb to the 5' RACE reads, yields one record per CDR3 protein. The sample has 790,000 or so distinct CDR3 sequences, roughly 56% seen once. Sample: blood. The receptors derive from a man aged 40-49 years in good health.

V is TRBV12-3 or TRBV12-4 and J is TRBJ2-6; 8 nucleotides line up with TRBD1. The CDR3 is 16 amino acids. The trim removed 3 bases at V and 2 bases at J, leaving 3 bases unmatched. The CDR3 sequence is CASSLKTGAGANVLTF. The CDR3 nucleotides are TGTGCCAGCAGTTTGAAGACAGGGGCTGGGGCCAACGTCCTGACTTTC.

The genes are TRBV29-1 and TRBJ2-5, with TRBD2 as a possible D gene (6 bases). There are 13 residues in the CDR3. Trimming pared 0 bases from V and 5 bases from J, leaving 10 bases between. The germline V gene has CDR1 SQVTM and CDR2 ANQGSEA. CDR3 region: CSVEEGGKETQYF. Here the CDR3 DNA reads TGCAGCGTTGAAGAAGGAGGGAAGGAGACCCAGTACTTC.

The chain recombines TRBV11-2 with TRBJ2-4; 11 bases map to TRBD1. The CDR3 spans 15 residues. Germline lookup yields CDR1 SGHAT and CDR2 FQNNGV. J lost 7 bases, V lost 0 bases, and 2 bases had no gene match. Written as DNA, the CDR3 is TGTGCCAGCAGCTTAGACGGACAGGGGGCTAACATTCAGTACTTC. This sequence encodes CASSLDGQGANIQYF.

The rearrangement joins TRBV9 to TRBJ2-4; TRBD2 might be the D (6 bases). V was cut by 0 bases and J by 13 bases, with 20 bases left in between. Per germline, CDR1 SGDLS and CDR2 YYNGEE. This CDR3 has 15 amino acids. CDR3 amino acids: CASSVVNGGRGEQYF. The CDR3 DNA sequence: TGTGCCAGCAGCGTAGTAAACGGGGGTCGGGGTGAGCAGTACTTC.

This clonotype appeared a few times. The CDR3 loop is CASGSGGEQYF. DNA for the CDR3: TGTGCTAGTGGTTCAGGGGGCGAGCAGTACTTC. The rearrangement joins TRBV12-5 to TRBJ2-7; 7 bases fit TRBD1. The CDR3 is 11 residues long. Germline values: CDR1 LGHNT, CDR2 FRNRAP. The V and J ends lost 4 bases and 6 bases, in that order; junction bases with no gene match: 0.

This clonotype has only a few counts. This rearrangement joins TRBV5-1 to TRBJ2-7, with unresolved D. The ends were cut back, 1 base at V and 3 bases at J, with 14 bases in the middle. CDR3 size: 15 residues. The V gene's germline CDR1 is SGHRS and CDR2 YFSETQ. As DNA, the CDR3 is TGCGCCAGCAGCTTGCAGTCGGGCTATCGCTACGAGCAGTACTTC. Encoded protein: CASSLQSGYRYEQYF.

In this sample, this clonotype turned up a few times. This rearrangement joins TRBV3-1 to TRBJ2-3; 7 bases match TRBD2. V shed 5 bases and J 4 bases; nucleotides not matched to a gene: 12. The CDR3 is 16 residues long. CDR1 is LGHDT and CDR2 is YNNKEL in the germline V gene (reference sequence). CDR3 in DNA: TGTGCCAGCAGCTCCCCGGTCGGGGGAGGGGCAGATACGCAGTATTTT. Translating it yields CASSSPVGGGADTQYF.

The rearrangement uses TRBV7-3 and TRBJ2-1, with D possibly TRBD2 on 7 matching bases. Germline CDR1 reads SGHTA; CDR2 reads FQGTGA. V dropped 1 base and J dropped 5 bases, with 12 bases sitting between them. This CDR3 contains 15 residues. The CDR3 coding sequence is TGTGCCAGCAGCTTAATACGGGGGGCACACAATGAGCAGTTCTTC. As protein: CASSLIRGAHNEQFF.

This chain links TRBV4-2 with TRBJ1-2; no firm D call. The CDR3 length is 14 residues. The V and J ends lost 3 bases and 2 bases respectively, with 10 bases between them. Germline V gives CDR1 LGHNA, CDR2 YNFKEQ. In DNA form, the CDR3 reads TGTGCCAGCAGCCAGCCCAGCGTAAACTATGGCTACACCTTC. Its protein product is CASSQPSVNYGYTF.

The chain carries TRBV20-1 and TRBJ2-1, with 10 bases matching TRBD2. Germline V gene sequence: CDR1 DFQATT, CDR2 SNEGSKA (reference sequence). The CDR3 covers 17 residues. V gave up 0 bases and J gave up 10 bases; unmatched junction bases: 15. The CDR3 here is CSARDLSGRADLREQFF. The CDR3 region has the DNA TGCAGTGCTAGAGATCTGAGCGGGAGGGCCGACCTTAGGGAGCAGTTCTTC.

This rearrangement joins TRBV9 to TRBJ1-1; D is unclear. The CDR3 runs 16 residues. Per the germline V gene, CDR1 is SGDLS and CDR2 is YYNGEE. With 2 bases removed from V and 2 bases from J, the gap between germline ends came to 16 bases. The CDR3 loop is CASSVPSGAPNTEAFF. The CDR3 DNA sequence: TGTGCCAGCAGCGTTCCTTCCGGCGCGCCTAACACTGAAGCTTTCTTT.

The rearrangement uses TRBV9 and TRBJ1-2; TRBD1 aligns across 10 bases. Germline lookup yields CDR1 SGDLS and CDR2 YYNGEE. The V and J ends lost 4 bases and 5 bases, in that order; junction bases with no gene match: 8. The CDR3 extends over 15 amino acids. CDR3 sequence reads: CASSLPVDRGYGYTF. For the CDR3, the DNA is TGTGCCAGCAGCCTCCCCGTGGACAGGGGGTATGGCTACACCTTC.

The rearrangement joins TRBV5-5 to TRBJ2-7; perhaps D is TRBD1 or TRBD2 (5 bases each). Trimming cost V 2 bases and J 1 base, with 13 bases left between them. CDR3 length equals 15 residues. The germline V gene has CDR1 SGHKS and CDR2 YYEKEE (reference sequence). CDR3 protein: CASSFKGDGSYEQYF. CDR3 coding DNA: TGTGCCAGCAGCTTTAAAGGGGACGGTTCCTACGAGCAGTACTTC.

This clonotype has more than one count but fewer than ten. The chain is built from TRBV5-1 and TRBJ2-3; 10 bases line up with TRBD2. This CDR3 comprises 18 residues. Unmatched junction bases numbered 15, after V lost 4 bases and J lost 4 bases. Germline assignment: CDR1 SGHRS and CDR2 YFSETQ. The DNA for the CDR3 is TGCGCCAGCAGCCTACGAATCAGGACTAGCGGTAACTCAGATACGCAGTATTTT. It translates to CASSLRIRTSGNSDTQYF.

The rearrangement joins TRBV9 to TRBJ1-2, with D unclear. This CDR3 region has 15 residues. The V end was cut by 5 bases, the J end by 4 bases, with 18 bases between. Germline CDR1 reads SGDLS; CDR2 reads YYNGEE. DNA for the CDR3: TGTGCCAGCAGTGCGGTAAAGGCGCGGGCCTATGGCTACACCTTC. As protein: CASSAVKARAYGYTF. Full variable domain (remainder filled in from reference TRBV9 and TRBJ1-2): DSGVTQTPKHLITATGQRVTLRCSPRSGDLSVYWYQQSLDQGLQFLIQYYNGEERAKGNILERFSAQQFPDLHSELNLSSLELGDSALYFCASSAVKARAYGYTFGSGTRLTVV.

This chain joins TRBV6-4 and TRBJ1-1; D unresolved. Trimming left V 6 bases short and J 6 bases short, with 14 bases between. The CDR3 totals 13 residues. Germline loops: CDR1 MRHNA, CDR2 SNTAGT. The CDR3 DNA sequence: TGTGCCAGCAGATCCAGGAGATACCCTGAAGCTTTCTTT. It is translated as CASRSRRYPEAFF.

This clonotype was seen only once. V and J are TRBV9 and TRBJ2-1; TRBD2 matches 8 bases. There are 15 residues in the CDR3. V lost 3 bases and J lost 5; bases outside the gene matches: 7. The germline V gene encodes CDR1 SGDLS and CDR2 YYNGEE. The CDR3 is CASSGGVAGNNEQFF. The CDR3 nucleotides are TGTGCCAGCAGCGGCGGGGTAGCGGGAAACAATGAGCAGTTCTTC.

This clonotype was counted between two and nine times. CDR3 residues: CASSPDSQSYGYTF. The CDR3 DNA is TGCGCCAGCAGTCCGGACAGTCAGTCCTATGGCTACACCTTC. The rearrangement links TRBV5-1 to TRBJ1-2; tentatively, D is TRBD1 (6 bases). Germline V gives CDR1 SGHRS, CDR2 YFSETQ. This CDR3 has 14 amino acids. Trimming left V 5 bases short and J 4 bases short, with 15 bases between.

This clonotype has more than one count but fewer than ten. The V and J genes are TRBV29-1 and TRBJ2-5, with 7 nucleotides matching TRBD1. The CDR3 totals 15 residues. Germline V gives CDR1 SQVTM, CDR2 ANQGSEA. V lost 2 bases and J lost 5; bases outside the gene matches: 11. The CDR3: CSVEPIGQVGETQYF. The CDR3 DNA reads TGCAGCGTTGAACCGATAGGACAGGTCGGGGAGACCCAGTACTTC. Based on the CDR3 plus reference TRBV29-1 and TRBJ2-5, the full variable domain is SAVISQKPSRDICQRGTSLTIQCQVDSQVTMMFWYRQQPGQSLTLIATANQGSEATYESGFVIDKFPISRPNLTFSTLTVSNMSPEDSSIYLCSVEPIGQVGETQYFGPGTRLLVL.

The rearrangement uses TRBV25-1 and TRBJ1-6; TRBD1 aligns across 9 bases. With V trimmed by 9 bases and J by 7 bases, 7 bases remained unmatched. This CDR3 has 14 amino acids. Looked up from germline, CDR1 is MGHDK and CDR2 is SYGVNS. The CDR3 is CASIAGTGNSPLHF. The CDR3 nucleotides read TGTGCCAGTATAGCCGGGACAGGGAATTCACCCCTCCACTTT. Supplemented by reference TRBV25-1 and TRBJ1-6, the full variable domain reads EADIYQTPRYLVIGTGKKITLECSQTMGHDKMYWYQQDPGMELHLIHYSYGVNSTEKGDLSSESTVSRIRTEHFPLTLESARPSHTSQYLCASIAGTGNSPLHFGNGTRLTVT.

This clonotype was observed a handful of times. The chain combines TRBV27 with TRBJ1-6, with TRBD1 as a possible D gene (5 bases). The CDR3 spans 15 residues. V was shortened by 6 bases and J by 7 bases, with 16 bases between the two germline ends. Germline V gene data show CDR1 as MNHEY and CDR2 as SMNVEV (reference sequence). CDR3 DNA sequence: TGTGCCAGCAGGACCCGAGACAGAATCAATTCACCCCTCCACTTT. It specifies CASRTRDRINSPLHF.

As DNA, the CDR3 is TGTGCCAGCAGTTTAGATTGGGACAATGAGCAGTTCTTC. Its translation is CASSLDWDNEQFF. V gene TRBV12-3 or TRBV12-4 combines with J gene TRBJ2-1; D gene unclear. This CDR3 comprises 13 residues. V lost 1 base and J 5 bases, leaving 6 bases between the germline ends.

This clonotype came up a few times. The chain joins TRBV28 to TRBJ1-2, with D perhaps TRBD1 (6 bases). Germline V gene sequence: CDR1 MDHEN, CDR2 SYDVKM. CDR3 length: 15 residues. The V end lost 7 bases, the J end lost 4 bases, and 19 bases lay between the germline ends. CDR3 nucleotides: TGTGCCAGCATTTACACCGGCAGGGGTGGCTATGGCTACACCTTC. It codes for CASIYTGRGGYGYTF.

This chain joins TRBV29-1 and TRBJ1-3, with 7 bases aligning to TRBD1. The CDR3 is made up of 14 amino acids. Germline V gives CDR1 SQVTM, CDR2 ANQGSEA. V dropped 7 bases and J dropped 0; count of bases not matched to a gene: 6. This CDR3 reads CSAQAGGSGNTIYF. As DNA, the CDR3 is TGCAGCGCCCAGGCAGGGGGCTCTGGAAACACCATATATTTT.

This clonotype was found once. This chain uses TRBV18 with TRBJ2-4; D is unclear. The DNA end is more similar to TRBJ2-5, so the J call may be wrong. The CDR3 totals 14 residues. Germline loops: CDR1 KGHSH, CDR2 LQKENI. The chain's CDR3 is CASSPPSREETQYF. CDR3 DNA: TGTGCCAGCTCACCACCTTCTAGAGAAGAGACCCAGTACTTC.

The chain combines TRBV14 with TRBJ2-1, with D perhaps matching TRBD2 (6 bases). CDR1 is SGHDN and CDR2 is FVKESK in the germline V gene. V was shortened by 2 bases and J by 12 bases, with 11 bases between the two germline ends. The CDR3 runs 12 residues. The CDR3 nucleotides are TGTGCCAGCAGCCAAAGTACGCGGGGGCAGTTCTTC. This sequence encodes CASSQSTRGQFF.

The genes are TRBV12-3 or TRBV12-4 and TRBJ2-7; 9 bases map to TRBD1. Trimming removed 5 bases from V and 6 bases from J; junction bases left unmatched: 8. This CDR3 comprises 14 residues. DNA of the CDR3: TGTGCCAGCAGTGCTAGGACAGGGGTTCTCGAGCAGTACTTC. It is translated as CASSARTGVLEQYF.

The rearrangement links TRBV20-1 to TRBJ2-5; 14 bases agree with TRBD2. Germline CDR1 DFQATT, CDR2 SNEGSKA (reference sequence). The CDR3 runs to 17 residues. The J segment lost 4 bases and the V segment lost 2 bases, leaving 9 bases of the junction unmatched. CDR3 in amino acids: CSARTTSGGAMGETQYF. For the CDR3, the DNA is TGCAGTGCTAGAACGACTAGCGGGGGGGCTATGGGAGAGACCCAGTACTTC.

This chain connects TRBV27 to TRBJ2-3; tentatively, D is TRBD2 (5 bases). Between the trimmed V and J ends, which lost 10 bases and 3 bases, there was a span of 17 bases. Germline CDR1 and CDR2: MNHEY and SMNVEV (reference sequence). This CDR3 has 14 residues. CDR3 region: CATNPTEGTDTQYF. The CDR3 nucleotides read TGTGCCACCAATCCTACAGAGGGTACAGATACGCAGTATTTT.

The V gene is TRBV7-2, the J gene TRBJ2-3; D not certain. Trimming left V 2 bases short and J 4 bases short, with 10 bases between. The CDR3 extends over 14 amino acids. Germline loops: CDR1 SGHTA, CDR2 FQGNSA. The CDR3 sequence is CASSLQAASDTQYF. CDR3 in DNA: TGTGCCAGCAGCTTACAGGCAGCATCAGATACGCAGTATTTT.

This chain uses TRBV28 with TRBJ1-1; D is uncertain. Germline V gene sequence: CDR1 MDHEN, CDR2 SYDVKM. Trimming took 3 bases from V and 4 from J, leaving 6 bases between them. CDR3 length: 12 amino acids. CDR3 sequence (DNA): TGTGCCAGCAGTTTCGAGGTCACTGAAGCTTTCTTT. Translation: CASSFEVTEAFF.